This T cell receptor (beta chain) comes out of a study of immune evolution from preneoplasia to lung adenocarcinoma. This clone was counted between two and nine times. What it binds is not known. Study-wide points: Clonality was highest in normal lung, lower in later-stage lesions apparently.

After pathologic assessment, macro-dissection selected premalignant or tumor cells for extraction. Per the germline V gene, CDR1 is LNHDA and CDR2 is SQIVND (reference sequence). With V trimmed by 8 bases and J by 4 bases, 8 bases remained unmatched. The CDR3 length is 15 residues. Sequencing was performed with immunoSEQ multiplex PCR; in TCRdb, only in-frame clones are kept and a portion is missing. The table includes around 6,200 clones, around 80% detected once. The sequence was collected from a person between 50 and 60 years old with lung adenocarcinoma. The source material was FFPE invasive lung adenocarcinoma tissue. The chain links TRBV19 to TRBJ1-5; 10 positions agree with TRBD1. The CDR3 protein is CASREMGQGNQPQHF. The CDR3 DNA reads as TGTGCCAGTCGCGAAATGGGACAGGGGAATCAGCCCCAGCATTTT.